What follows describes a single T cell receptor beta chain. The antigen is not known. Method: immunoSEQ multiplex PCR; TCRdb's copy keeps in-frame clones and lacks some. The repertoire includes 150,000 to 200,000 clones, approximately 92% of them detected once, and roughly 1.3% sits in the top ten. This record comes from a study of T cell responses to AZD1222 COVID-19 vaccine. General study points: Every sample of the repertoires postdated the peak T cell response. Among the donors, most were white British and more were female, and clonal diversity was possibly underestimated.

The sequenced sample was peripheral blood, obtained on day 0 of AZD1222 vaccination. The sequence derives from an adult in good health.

The CDR3 loop reads CASSEGGLQYGYTF. The CDR3 coding sequence is TGTGCCAGCAGTGAAGGTGGGTTACAGTATGGCTACACCTTC. The chain couples TRBV6-1 to TRBJ1-2; unclear D gene. This CDR3 is 14 amino acids long. The germline V and J ends were trimmed by 1 base and 5 bases, with 11 bases remaining between them. The germline V gene has CDR1 MNHNS and CDR2 SASEGT.